This paragraph covers one T cell receptor (beta chain) sequence. It lacks a known antigen. The record has no base qualities; no much larger clone is one base away. This entry comes from a study of cytomegalovirus exposure and HLA in healthy donors (dated by TCRdb to about 2017). Study-level background: According to an earlier analysis of several hundred of the donors, 150 million to 200 million T cells yielded 117 million unique TCR beta sequences and about 300 Gb of sequence data. HLA typing included class I and class II loci at four-digit resolution. Donor age, sex, ethnicity and CMV serostatus were compiled together with the repertoire data. Among the roughly 370 genotyped donors, around 79% belonged to the genetic ancestry cluster associated with self-reported Caucasian donors. A later analysis re-analyzed previously published TCR beta repertoires from about 730 donors and added high-resolution HLA genotyping to study TCR occurrence patterns. Among about 400 genotyped donors of the cohort, an average of roughly 230,000 unique TCR beta nucleotide sequences was sequenced per donor, of which about 19% were non-productive. A later genetic analysis took genome-wide SNP genotypes for about three fifths of the roughly 700 donors and used that subset as a discovery cohort. About 310 gigabases of sequencing data and tens of millions of unique TCR sequences were included in an early release covering under 650 HLA-typed donors. The study profiled the T cell repertoires of around 700 subjects by immunosequencing and related them to cytomegalovirus serostatus. Typing coverage differed by locus: A, B, C, DRB1 and DQB1 were typed in roughly 620-630 donors, DQA1 in about 510, DPA1 in 600 to 610, and DPB1 in roughly 450. The aim of the study was to test whether cataloging public T cell receptors could identify signatures of past pathogen exposure. Besides the first cohort of 666 subjects, a separate validation cohort made up of around 120 different subjects was used. An earlier analysis of 500 to 650 of the donors applied high-throughput TCR beta sequencing to assess whether each TCR beta V gene segment acted as functional or pseudogenic. Roughly five DR-DQ haplotypes were treated as single units for association and clustering because of strong linkage in the cohort. Rather than drawing on any new phenotypic data, the later analysis identified candidate immune exposures from TCR beta sequences and the way those sequences occurred across donors. High-throughput TCR immunosequencing, statistical association of individual TCRs with disease status, and machine learning were combined to predict cytomegalovirus infection status. Every discovery cohort repertoire had been produced on one sequencing platform. Points the paper makes about the study in general: Immune exposure information for the cohort was limited to CMV serostatus. In a later analysis, HLA-associated TCR beta chains were found to be more clonally expanded and to have lower generation probabilities than equally common non-associated chains. Linkage disequilibrium might explain the correlated functional status among segregating V segments, but an unknown experimental factor could not be ruled out. A further reported finding was that TCR beta sequences accurately predicted the HLA-A and HLA-B alleles for most subjects in the first cohort. In a later analysis, the rate of TCR association differed among HLA loci, with DRB1 alleles having the most associated TCRs and HLA-C alleles having the fewest. Because HLA typing was missing for some donors at each locus, association tests included only the typed subset. Several of the top co-occurrence clusters appeared to be linked to parvovirus B19, influenza, CMV and Epstein-Barr virus, according to a later analysis. V-gene and J-gene trimming of TCR beta chains was associated with a missense DCLRE1C variant in a later genetic analysis, and the association was replicated in an independent cohort. In this cohort, only TCR beta chains were sequenced, and detectable features were limited by the absence of alpha or paired-chain data. The study listed 150 to 200 TCR beta chains as associated with cytomegalovirus. The classifier was reported to diagnose cytomegalovirus status with high specificity and sensitivity in both the original and validation cohorts. Roughly uniform sequencing depth across donors was assumed in presence/absence analyses, although this assumption may not hold. The 87-base-pair reads could not distinguish some IMGT-functional V segments, including TRBV6-2 and TRBV6-3, so those segments were excluded. The authors suggested that the approach could potentially be generalized to other disease states and immunological phenotypes. Assigning TCR associations to individual alleles was difficult when HLA alleles, especially DR and DQ, strongly co-occurred. In an earlier analysis of approximately 590 of the donors, most TCR beta V segments appeared in productive rearrangements about 90% or about 30% of the time, broadly matching IMGT annotations. A cluster of highly shared sequence variants was judged likely to be a technical artifact of the sequencing pipeline. Specific HLA alleles were associated with over 15,000 TCR beta sequences at a false discovery rate of 0.05 in a later analysis. Compared with the 666-donor mean, donors in an Asian-associated ancestry cluster had fewer N-insertions in productive TCRs, according to a later genetic analysis. Because counts were too low, approximately 18 rarely observed V segments, including chromosome 9 orphons, were excluded from the earlier analysis of 587 of the donors. In vitro tests confirmed that a few of the cytomegalovirus-associated TCR beta chains recognize cytomegalovirus antigens. Across donors, most TCR sequences were observed very rarely, whereas some public TCRs were present in many individuals. A later analysis found that most CMV-associated TCR beta chains appeared HLA-restricted, with HLA associations seemingly driven largely by CMV exposure.

The CDR3, from cysteine to phenylalanine, totals 12 residues. This entry keeps only the CDR3 DNA: 36 bases, framed from base 1. According to the germline V gene, CDR1 reads KGHSH and CDR2 reads LQKENI. V gives up 3 bases and J gives up 2 bases, and the segment between their germline ends measures 4 bases. In total, more than 500 healthy bone marrow donors made up the cohort. At the time of sampling, all cohort members were nominally healthy, though unrecorded immune exposures were likely present. The donor tested CMV seropositive, placing the donor among the 289 seropositive members of the cohort. Each donor provided a peripheral blood sample, and peripheral blood mononuclear cells were used for TCR beta sequencing. The Qiagen DNeasy Blood Extraction Kit was used to extract genomic DNA from the blood cell samples. The library was generated by the immunoSEQ multiplex PCR assay. A mixture of 60 forward primers for TCR Vbeta segments and 13 reverse primers for TCR Jbeta segments was used in the multiplex PCR. The CDR3 region of rearranged TCR beta genes was amplified from genomic DNA by a multiplex PCR assay. The Illumina HiSeq System was used to sequence the amplified TCR beta libraries as 87-base-pair reads. On the study's bioinformatics: In a later analysis, roughly 80 million unique TCR beta chains were counted across the 500 to 700 repertoires, and around 10 million of these chains were shared by at least two donors. Raw reads were error-corrected and collapsed into unique sequences by a nearest-neighbor algorithm in which closely related sequences were merged to remove PCR and sequencing errors. Alignment of CDR3 sequences to IMGT reference sequences was used to assign V, D and J gene segments. For a sequence to be retained, at least a six-nucleotide match to both a V gene segment and a J gene segment was required. A rearrangement counted as productive if the CDR3 had no stop codons and remained in frame with V and J, and every other rearrangement counted as non-productive. Following IMGT convention, CDR3 was defined as the stretch from the second conserved V-encoded cysteine to the conserved J-encoded phenylalanine. Sequences without an unambiguous match to a single V gene segment were excluded from the earlier analysis of a few hundred of the donors. An earlier analysis of about 600 of the donors called V segments functional above 56.7% productive rearrangements and segregating when the between-donor standard deviation exceeded 5%. A statistical classification framework was developed to diagnose cytomegalovirus status using the catalog of TCR beta chain sequences. V and J gene assignment, in a later analysis, came from comparing TCR nucleotide sequences with IMGT/GENE-DB human TR gene sequences. In a later analysis, CDR3 sequences and most-parsimonious VDJ recombination scenarios were assigned using the TCRdist pipeline. A later analysis defined each TCR beta chain by its CDR3 amino acid sequence plus V-gene family, and excluded reads lacking a unique V-gene family. In a later analysis, 450 to 600 highly shared, low-generation-probability nucleotide sequences were removed to address suspected cross-contamination and a sequencing artifact. A later analysis calculated a clonal expansion index for each public chain from normalized within-repertoire ranks of inferred template counts. A later analysis computed generation probabilities with a VDJ recombination model fitted to out-of-frame rearrangements, and checked the results against IGoR. A later analysis scored TCR-TCR, TCR-HLA and TCR-CMV co-occurrence with hypergeometric tests, applying a repertoire-size bias correction to TCR pairs. A later analysis estimated false discovery rates by permuting HLA or CMV assignments 20 times. A later analysis grouped co-occurring TCRs with DBSCAN, adding TCRdist sequence similarity when clustering within HLA-allele-positive subsets. Repertoires with fewer than 30,000 or more than 120,000 public chains, plus five repertoires with anomalous nucleotide sharing, were excluded from co-occurrence clustering. TCRdb holds this immuneACCESS table with in-frame rearrangements only. Some clones are missing; in checked studies, unresolved V genes explain under half, and the rest has no known cause. For V, J and clone size, that table is used; D and trimming come from the DNA. This sample lists 200,000 to 250,000 clones; about 81% were detected once. The ten largest clones take up 4.5% to 6% of the sample.

The chain uses TRBV18 and TRBJ2-5; the D gene cannot be named for sure. Sequenced: PBMCs. The receptor was derived from a woman aged 40 to 55 in good health and CMV-seropositive. The CDR3: CASSPQQETQYF. The sequenced DNA is TGTGCCAGCTCACCCCAGCAAGAGACCCAGTACTTC.